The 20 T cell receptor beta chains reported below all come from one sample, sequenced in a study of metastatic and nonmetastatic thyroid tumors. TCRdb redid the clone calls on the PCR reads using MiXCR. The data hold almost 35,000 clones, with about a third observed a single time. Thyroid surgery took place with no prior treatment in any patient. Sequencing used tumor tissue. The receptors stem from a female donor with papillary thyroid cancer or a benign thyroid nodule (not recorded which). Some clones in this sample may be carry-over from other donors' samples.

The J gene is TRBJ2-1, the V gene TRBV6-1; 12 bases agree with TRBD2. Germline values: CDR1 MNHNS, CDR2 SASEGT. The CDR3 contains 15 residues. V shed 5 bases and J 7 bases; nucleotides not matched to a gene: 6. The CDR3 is CASSPSGGAFNEQFF. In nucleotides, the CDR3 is TGTGCCAGCAGTCCTAGCGGGGGGGCCTTTAATGAGCAGTTCTTC.

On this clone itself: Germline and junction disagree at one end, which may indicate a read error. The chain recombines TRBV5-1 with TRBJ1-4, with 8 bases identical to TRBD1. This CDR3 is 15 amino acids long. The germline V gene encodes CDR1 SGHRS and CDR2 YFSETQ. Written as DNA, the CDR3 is TGTGCCAGCAGCTTCGATGGACAGGGTAGTGAAAAACTGTTTTTT. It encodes CASSFDGQGSEKLFF.

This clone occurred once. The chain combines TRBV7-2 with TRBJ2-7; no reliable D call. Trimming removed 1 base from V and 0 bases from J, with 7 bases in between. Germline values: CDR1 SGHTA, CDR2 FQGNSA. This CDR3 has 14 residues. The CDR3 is CASSLGLSSYEQYF. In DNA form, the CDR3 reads TGTGCCAGCAGCTTAGGGTTGAGCTCCTACGAGCAGTACTTC.

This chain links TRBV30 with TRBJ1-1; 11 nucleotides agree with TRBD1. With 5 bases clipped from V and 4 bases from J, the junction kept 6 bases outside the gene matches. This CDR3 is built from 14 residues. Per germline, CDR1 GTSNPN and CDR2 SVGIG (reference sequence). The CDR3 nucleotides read TGTGCCTGGGTTCCCGGGACAGGGGGCACTGAAGCTTTCTTT. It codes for CAWVPGTGGTEAFF.

The CDR3 nucleotides read TGTGCCAGCAGTGAAGATGGGGTATCCTGGGGCGAGCAGTACTTC. This sequence encodes CASSEDGVSWGEQYF. This chain connects TRBV6-1 to TRBJ2-7, with D hard to call. The V and J ends lost 1 base and 6 bases respectively, with 16 bases between them. In germline, CDR1 is MNHNS, CDR2 SASEGT. This CDR3 contains 15 residues.

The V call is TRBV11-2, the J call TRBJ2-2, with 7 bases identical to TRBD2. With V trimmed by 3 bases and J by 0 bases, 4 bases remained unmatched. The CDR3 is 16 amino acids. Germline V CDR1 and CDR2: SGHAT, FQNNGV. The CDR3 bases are TGTGCCAGCAGCTTCCCTAGCGGCGCGAACACCGGGGAGCTGTTTTTT. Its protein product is CASSFPSGANTGELFF.

The DNA of the CDR3 is TGTGCCAGCAGCCCCAGCGGGAGGACCGAGCAGTACTTC. This translates into CASSPSGRTEQYF. This chain joins TRBV7-9 and TRBJ2-7; 9 bases align to TRBD2. This CDR3 comprises 13 residues. Trimming took 5 bases from V and 6 from J; bases not matched to a gene: 5. CDR1 is SEHNR, CDR2 FQNEAQ, per germline (reference sequence). The full variable domain, its missing parts supplied by reference TRBV7-9 and TRBJ2-7, is DTGVSQNPRHKITKRGQNVTFRCDPISEHNRLYWYRQTLGQGPEFLTYFQNEAQLEKSRLLSDRFSAERPKGSFSTLEIQRTEQGDSAMYLCASSPSGRTEQYFGPGTRLTVT.

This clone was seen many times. The CDR3 loop is CASSPGPSGEQYF. CDR3 in DNA: TGTGCCAGCTCACCAGGACCGTCGGGGGAGCAGTACTTC. The chain couples TRBV18 to TRBJ2-7; D perhaps matches TRBD2 (5 bases). Germline V gene sequence: CDR1 KGHSH, CDR2 LQKENI. Trimming took off 2 bases at V and 7 bases at J, with 12 bases between the two ends. The CDR3 runs 13 residues.

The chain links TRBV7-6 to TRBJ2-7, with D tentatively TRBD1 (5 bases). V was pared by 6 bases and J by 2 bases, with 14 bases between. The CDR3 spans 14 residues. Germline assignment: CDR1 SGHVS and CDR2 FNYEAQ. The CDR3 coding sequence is TGTGCCAGCAGAAAAGACAGTACCACCTACGAGCAGTACTTC. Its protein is CASRKDSTTYEQYF.

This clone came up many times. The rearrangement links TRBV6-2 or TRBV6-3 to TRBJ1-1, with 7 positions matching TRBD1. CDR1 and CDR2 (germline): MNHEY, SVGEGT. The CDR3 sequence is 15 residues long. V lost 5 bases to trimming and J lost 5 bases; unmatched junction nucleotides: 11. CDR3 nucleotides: TGTGCCAGCAGTATAACCAGGGGGGTGAGGACTGAAGCTTTCTTT. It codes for CASSITRGVRTEAFF.

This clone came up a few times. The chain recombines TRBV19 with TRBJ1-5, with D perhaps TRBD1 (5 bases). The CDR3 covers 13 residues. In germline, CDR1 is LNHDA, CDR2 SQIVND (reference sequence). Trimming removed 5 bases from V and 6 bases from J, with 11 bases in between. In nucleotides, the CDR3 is TGTGCCAGTAGTGGGGGGTTTGGTCAGCCCCAGCATTTT. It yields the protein CASSGGFGQPQHF.

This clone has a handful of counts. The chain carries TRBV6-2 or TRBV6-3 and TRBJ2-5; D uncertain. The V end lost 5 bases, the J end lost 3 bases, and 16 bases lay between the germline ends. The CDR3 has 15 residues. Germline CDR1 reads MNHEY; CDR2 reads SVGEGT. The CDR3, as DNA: TGTGCCAGCAGTCGTACTCGACCTAGAGAAGAGACCCAGTACTTC. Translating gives CASSRTRPREETQYF.

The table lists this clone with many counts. The chain's CDR3 is CASSEPPAGELFF. The CDR3 DNA sequence: TGTGCCAGCAGTGAACCCCCTGCGGGGGAGCTGTTTTTT. The chain links TRBV6-1 to TRBJ2-2; D ambiguous. V lost 2 bases, J lost 8 bases, and 9 bases lay in between. From germline, CDR1 is MNHNS and CDR2 SASEGT. This CDR3 region has 13 residues.

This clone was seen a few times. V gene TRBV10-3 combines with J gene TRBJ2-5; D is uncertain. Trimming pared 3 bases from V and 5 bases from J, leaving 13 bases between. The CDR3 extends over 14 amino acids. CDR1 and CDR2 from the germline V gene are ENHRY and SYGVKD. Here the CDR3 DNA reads TGTGCCATCAGTGACCCCTGGGTCGAGGAGACCCAGTACTTC. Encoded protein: CAISDPWVEETQYF.

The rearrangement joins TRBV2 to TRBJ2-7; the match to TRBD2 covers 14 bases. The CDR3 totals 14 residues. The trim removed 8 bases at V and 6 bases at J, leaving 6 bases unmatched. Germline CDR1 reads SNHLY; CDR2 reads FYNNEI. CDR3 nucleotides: TGTGCCAGCGTCGGCGGACTAGCGGGAGGCGAGCAGTACTTC. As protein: CASVGGLAGGEQYF.

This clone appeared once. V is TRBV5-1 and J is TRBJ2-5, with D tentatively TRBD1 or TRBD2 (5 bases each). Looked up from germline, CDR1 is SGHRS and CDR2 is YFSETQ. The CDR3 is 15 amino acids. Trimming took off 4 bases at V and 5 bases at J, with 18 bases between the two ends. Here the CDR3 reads CASSQLGDSIETQYF. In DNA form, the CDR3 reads TGCGCCAGCAGCCAACTAGGGGATTCTATTGAGACCCAGTACTTC.

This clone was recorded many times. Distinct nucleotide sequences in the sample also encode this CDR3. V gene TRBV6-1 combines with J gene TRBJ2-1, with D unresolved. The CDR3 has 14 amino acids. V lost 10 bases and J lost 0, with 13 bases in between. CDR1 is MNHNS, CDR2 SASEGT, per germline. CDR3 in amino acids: CATQTRSSYNEQFF. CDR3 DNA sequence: TGTGCCACCCAAACACGGAGCTCCTACAATGAGCAGTTCTTC.

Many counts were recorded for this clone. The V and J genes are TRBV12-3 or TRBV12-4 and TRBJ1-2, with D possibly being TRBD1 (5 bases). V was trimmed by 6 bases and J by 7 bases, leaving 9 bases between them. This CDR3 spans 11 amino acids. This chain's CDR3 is CASSKGTGYTF. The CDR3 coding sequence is TGTGCCAGCAGCAAGGGGACTGGCTACACCTTC.

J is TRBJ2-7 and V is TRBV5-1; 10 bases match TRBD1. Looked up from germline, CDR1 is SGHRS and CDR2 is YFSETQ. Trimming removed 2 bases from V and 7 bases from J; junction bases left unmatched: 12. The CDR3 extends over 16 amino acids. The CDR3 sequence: CASSLASGTGVGEQYF. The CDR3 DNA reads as TGCGCCAGCAGCTTAGCTTCGGGGACAGGGGTAGGGGAGCAGTACTTC.

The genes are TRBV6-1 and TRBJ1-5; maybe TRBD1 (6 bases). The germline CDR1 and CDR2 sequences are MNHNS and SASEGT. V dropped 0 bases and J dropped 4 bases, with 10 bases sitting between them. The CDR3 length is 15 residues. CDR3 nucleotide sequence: TGTGCCAGCAGTGAAGCGGAGGGGGGGAATCAGCCCCAGCATTTT. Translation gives CASSEAEGGNQPQHF.